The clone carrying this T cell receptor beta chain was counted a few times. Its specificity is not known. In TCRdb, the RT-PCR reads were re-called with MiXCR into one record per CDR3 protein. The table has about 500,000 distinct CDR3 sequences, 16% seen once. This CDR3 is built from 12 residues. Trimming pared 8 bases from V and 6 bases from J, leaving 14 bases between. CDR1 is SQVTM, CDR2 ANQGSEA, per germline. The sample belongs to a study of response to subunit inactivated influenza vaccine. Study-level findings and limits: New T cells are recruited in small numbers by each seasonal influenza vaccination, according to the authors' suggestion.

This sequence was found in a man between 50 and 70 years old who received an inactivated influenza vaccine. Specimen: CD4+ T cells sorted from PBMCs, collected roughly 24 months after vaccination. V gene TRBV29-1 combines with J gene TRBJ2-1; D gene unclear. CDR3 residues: CSTRPDGNEQFF. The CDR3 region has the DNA TGCAGCACCCGTCCTGATGGCAATGAGCAGTTCTTC.